This passage covers 27 T cell receptor beta chains from one sample sequenced in a study of T cells in tuberculosis (dated by TCRdb to 2016 to 2019). The method behind the library was the immunoSEQ multiplex PCR assay. In TCRdb, the immuneACCESS table is reduced to in-frame sequences with V and J assigned. These tables do not hold every clone; where another copy was compared, an unresolved V gene accounts for under half, and the others remain unexplained. The sample table contains approximately 29,000 clones; only one count was recorded for around 89% of them. Together, the top ten hold around 6.1% of the sample. Source material: PBMCs. The receptors derive from a donor aged 10 to 29 with latent tuberculosis or without tuberculosis infection.

This chain links TRBV29-1 with TRBJ1-2; 11 bases align to TRBD1. The ends lost 2 bases at V and 1 base at J; junction bases unmatched: 6. Germline V lookup: CDR1 SQVTM, CDR2 ANQGSEA. The CDR3 consists of 16 residues. The CDR3 here is CSVELLGQGVNYGYTF. CDR3 bases: TGCAGCGTTGAACTGTTGGGACAGGGGGTTAACTATGGCTACACCTTC.

This clone was seen a single time. The chain is built from TRBV11-2 and TRBJ1-5; D possibly corresponds to TRBD1 (6 bases). There are 15 residues in the CDR3. The ends were cut back, 5 bases at V and 2 bases at J, with 13 bases in the middle. Germline CDR1 and CDR2: SGHAT and FQNNGV. This CDR3 is CASSQAGDGNQPQHF. CDR3 DNA: TGTGCCAGCAGCCAAGCAGGGGATGGCAATCAGCCCCAGCATTTT.

The chain links TRBV7-9 to TRBJ2-1; D call uncertain. Trimming cost V 1 base and J 3 bases, with 7 bases left between them. The CDR3 sequence is 14 residues long. Germline V lookup: CDR1 SEHNR, CDR2 FQNEAQ (reference sequence). Here the CDR3 DNA reads TGTGCCAGCAGCTTAGTACAGCTCTACAATGAGCAGTTCTTC. Encoded protein: CASSLVQLYNEQFF.

The V call is TRBV5-1, the J call TRBJ1-4, with D tentatively TRBD1 (5 bases). Trimming stripped 2 bases from V and 0 bases from J, with 14 bases between. The V gene's germline CDR1 is SGHRS and CDR2 YFSETQ. CDR3 size: 17 residues. The CDR3 sequence: CASSFVAGNPTNEKLFF. CDR3 coding DNA: TGCGCCAGCAGCTTCGTGGCAGGGAACCCAACTAATGAAAAACTGTTTTTT.

The chain couples TRBV25-1 to TRBJ2-5; TRBD2 agrees at 8 bases. From germline, CDR1 is MGHDK and CDR2 SYGVNS. The V gene end was trimmed by 7 bases and the J gene end by 3 bases; junction bases not matched to a gene: 4. CDR3 length: 13 residues. The CDR3 is CASTKAGEETQYF. The CDR3 DNA reads TGTGCCAGCACCAAAGCGGGGGAAGAGACCCAGTACTTC.

The chain joins TRBV6-6 to TRBJ1-1; unclear D gene. V gave up 0 bases and J gave up 0 bases, with 5 bases separating them. Germline loops: CDR1 MNHNY, CDR2 SVGAGI (reference sequence). CDR3 length: 14 residues. The DNA for the CDR3 is TGTGCCAGCAGTTACTCAGCCCTGAACACTGAAGCTTTCTTT. Its translation is CASSYSALNTEAFF.

V usage is TRBV5-6 and J usage is TRBJ1-2; D call uncertain. Trimming stripped 5 bases from V and 2 bases from J, with 10 bases between. Germline V gene lookup returns CDR1 SGHDT and CDR2 YYEEEE. This CDR3 contains 13 residues. The CDR3 here is CASSTNGNYGYTF. The CDR3 nucleotides read TGTGCCAGCAGTACGAACGGGAACTATGGCTACACCTTC.

This sequence joins TRBV18 and TRBJ2-7, with 11 bases aligning to TRBD1. The germline gives CDR1 KGHSH, CDR2 LQKENI. There are 14 residues in the CDR3. V shed 5 bases, J shed 3 bases, and the junction held 3 bases outside the gene matches. Here the CDR3 DNA reads TGTGCCAGCTCAGAAGGGACAGGGGGCTACGAGCAGTACTTC. Translated, it gives CASSEGTGGYEQYF. Full variable domain (rest looked up from reference TRBV18 and TRBJ2-7): NAGVMQNPRHLVRRRGQEARLRCSPMKGHSHVYWYRQLPEEGLKFMVYLQKENIIDESGMPKERFSAEFPKEGPSILRIQQVVRGDSAAYFCASSEGTGGYEQYFGPGTRLTVT.

The rearrangement joins TRBV19 to TRBJ1-2; TRBD1 aligns across 12 bases. Germline CDR1 LNHDA, CDR2 SQIVND (reference sequence). The CDR3 sequence is 14 residues long. Trimming took 5 bases from V and 13 from J; bases not matched to a gene: 11. As DNA, the CDR3 is TGTGCCAGTAGTGTGTCCCGGGACAGGGGGCGATCCACCTTC. Its translation is CASSVSRDRGRSTF.

The chain couples TRBV7-8 to TRBJ1-4, with 7 bases aligning to TRBD1. V was pared by 1 base and J by 12 bases, with 17 bases of the junction left unmatched. Looked up from germline, CDR1 is SGHVS and CDR2 is FQNEAQ. The CDR3 totals 17 residues. The CDR3 region has the DNA TGTGCCAGCAGCTTAGTCGTAGGGGGCACTGCTTTTTACGAACTGTTTTTT. Protein sequence: CASSLVVGGTAFYELFF.

V is TRBV5-6 and J is TRBJ2-1; D might be TRBD2 (6 bases). The length of the CDR3 is 16 residues. Germline V gives CDR1 SGHDT, CDR2 YYEEEE. The ends were cut back, 1 base at V and 1 base at J, with 12 bases in the middle. The CDR3 here is CASSLLGTQSYNEQFF. As DNA, the CDR3 is TGTGCCAGCAGCTTGTTAGGGACTCAGTCCTACAATGAGCAGTTCTTC.

The chain employs TRBV6-5 and TRBJ2-5, with TRBD2 matching over 7 bases. This CDR3 contains 14 residues. The germline V gene encodes CDR1 MNHEY and CDR2 SVGAGI. V gave up 2 bases and J gave up 5 bases; unmatched junction bases: 5. The CDR3 sequence is CASSYTGLQETQYF. Written as DNA, the CDR3 is TGTGCCAGCAGTTACACGGGACTACAGGAGACCCAGTACTTC.

The J gene is TRBJ1-2, the V gene TRBV5-1; TRBD1 is a possible D gene (5 bases). CDR1 and CDR2 from the germline V gene are SGHRS and YFSETQ. Trimming left V 0 bases short and J 11 bases short, with 11 bases between. The CDR3 has 12 residues. CDR3 in amino acids: CASSLGQGLYTF. The CDR3 DNA follows: TGCGCCAGCAGCTTGGGGCAGGGACTATACACCTTC.

The CDR3 spells CASSLAGKDEAFF. Written as DNA, the CDR3 is TGTGCCAGCAGCTTAGCGGGCAAGGATGAAGCTTTCTTT. The V and J genes are TRBV7-9 and TRBJ1-1; no clear D. In germline, CDR1 is SEHNR, CDR2 FQNEAQ (reference sequence). This CDR3 has 13 residues. V shed 0 bases and J shed 7 bases, with 9 bases lying between them. The full variable domain, its missing parts supplied by reference TRBV7-9 and TRBJ1-1, is DTGVSQNPRHKITKRGQNVTFRCDPISEHNRLYWYRQTLGQGPEFLTYFQNEAQLEKSRLLSDRFSAERPKGSFSTLEIQRTEQGDSAMYLCASSLAGKDEAFFGQGTRLTVV.

This chain connects TRBV2 to TRBJ1-2; D call uncertain. V lost 1 base and J lost 5, with 5 bases in between. The CDR3 sequence is 12 residues long. Germline V lookup: CDR1 SNHLY, CDR2 FYNNEI. The CDR3 DNA reads TGTGCCAGCAGTGAAGGGCGGTATGGCTACACCTTC. It specifies CASSEGRYGYTF.

The V gene is TRBV5-5, the J gene TRBJ1-2; D gene ambiguous. V was shortened by 4 bases and J by 3 bases, with 10 bases between the two germline ends. Germline lookup yields CDR1 SGHKS and CDR2 YYEKEE (reference sequence). The CDR3 length is 13 residues. CDR3 in DNA: TGTGCCAGCAGCCCCGGGTCATACTATGGCTACACCTTC. Protein sequence: CASSPGSYYGYTF. Combining the CDR3 with reference TRBV5-5 and TRBJ1-2 gives the whole variable domain DAGVTQSPTHLIKTRGQQVTLRCSPISGHKSVSWYQQVLGQGPQFIFQYYEKEERGRGNFPDRFSARQFPNYSSELNVNALLLGDSALYLCASSPGSYYGYTFGSGTRLTVV.

The gene calls are TRBV11-2 and TRBJ2-2; 11 bases match TRBD1. From germline, CDR1 is SGHAT and CDR2 FQNNGV. This CDR3 region has 16 residues. J was trimmed by 2 bases and V by 3 bases; bases with no gene match: 2. The DNA for the CDR3 is TGTGCCAGCAGCTTGGGACAGGGGGATAACACCGGGGAGCTGTTTTTT. It specifies CASSLGQGDNTGELFF.

The chain links TRBV11-3 to TRBJ2-3; TRBD2 matches at 9 bases. CDR3 size: 13 residues. CDR1 SGHNT and CDR2 YENEEA come from the germline V gene. J gave up 10 bases and V 1 base, and 3 bases lay outside the gene matches. Here the CDR3 reads CASSLASGEAQYF. The CDR3 DNA is TGTGCCAGCAGCTTAGCTAGCGGGGAGGCGCAGTATTTT.

In this sample, this clone turned up a few times. The chain is built from TRBV13 and TRBJ1-5; D call uncertain. V dropped 3 bases and J dropped 3 bases, with 9 bases sitting between them. In germline, CDR1 is PRHDT, CDR2 FYEKMQ (reference sequence). The CDR3 covers 14 residues. The CDR3 sequence is CASSLRASNQPQHF. The CDR3, as DNA: TGTGCCAGCAGCTTGAGGGCCTCCAATCAGCCCCAGCATTTT.

V usage is TRBV28 and J usage is TRBJ1-2; D not certain. V was shortened by 8 bases and J by 6 bases, with 13 bases between the two germline ends. This CDR3 has 12 amino acids. Germline V gene sequence: CDR1 MDHEN, CDR2 SYDVKM. This chain's CDR3 is CASGPMKNGYTF. CDR3 DNA: TGTGCCAGCGGCCCGATGAAAAATGGCTACACCTTC.

The CDR3 is CASSPRDWNNEQFF. CDR3 in DNA: TGTGCCAGCAGTCCCCGGGACTGGAACAATGAGCAGTTCTTC. The gene calls are TRBV28 and TRBJ2-1, with D tentatively TRBD2 (6 bases). Trimming removed 5 bases at V and 5 bases at J, with 13 bases between. The CDR3 consists of 14 residues. The germline gives CDR1 MDHEN, CDR2 SYDVKM.

The V gene is TRBV7-9, the J gene TRBJ1-5, with D uncertain. Germline V CDR1 and CDR2: SEHNR, FQNEAQ (reference sequence). The CDR3 loop spans 12 amino acids. Deletions cut 6 bases from V and 2 bases from J, with 5 bases between. CDR3 region: CASSRGNQPQHF. The CDR3 DNA follows: TGTGCCAGCAGTCGGGGCAATCAGCCCCAGCATTTT. Drawing the rest from reference TRBV7-9 and TRBJ1-5, the complete variable domain is DTGVSQNPRHKITKRGQNVTFRCDPISEHNRLYWYRQTLGQGPEFLTYFQNEAQLEKSRLLSDRFSAERPKGSFSTLEIQRTEQGDSAMYLCASSRGNQPQHFGDGTRLSIL.

The chain carries TRBV6-4 and TRBJ1-1, with TRBD1 identical over 8 bases. The CDR3 loop spans 13 amino acids. Germline values: CDR1 MRHNA, CDR2 SNTAGT. J gave up 4 bases and V 6 bases, and 4 bases lay outside the gene matches. The DNA of the CDR3 is TGTGCCAGCAGCGACAGGGGCGGCACTGAAGCTTTCTTT. It translates to CASSDRGGTEAFF.

The chain recombines TRBV6-5 with TRBJ2-1; 10 positions match TRBD2. Germline lookup yields CDR1 MNHEY and CDR2 SVGAGI. V gave up 8 bases and J gave up 5 bases; unmatched junction bases: 9. CDR3 length: 15 residues. The CDR3 coding sequence is TGTGCCAGCGGACGTTCTAGCGGGGGAGACAATGAGCAGTTCTTC. Amino acids: CASGRSSGGDNEQFF.

This clone is classed as large. The chain combines TRBV5-1 with TRBJ2-1; TRBD1 aligns across 8 bases. There are 16 residues in the CDR3. The germline gives CDR1 SGHRS, CDR2 YFSETQ. Trimming at V came to 0 bases and at J to 8 bases, leaving 10 bases not matched to a gene. CDR3 amino acids: CASSLGGGQVFDEQFF. The CDR3, as DNA: TGCGCCAGCAGCTTGGGTGGGGGACAGGTTTTCGATGAGCAGTTCTTC. The full variable domain, completed using reference TRBV5-1 and TRBJ2-1, is KAGVTQTPRYLIKTRGQQVTLSCSPISGHRSVSWYQQTPGQGLQFLFEYFSETQRNKGNFPGRFSGRQFSNSRSEMNVSTLELGDSALYLCASSLGGGQVFDEQFFGPGTRLTVL.

V and J are TRBV5-1 and TRBJ1-2; D gene ambiguous. This CDR3 comprises 16 residues. Per germline, CDR1 SGHRS and CDR2 YFSETQ. V was cut by 5 bases and J by 4 bases, with 21 bases left in between. The CDR3 nucleotides are TGCGCCAGCAGTAACCCCAGCAGCGCCGAGTTCTATGGCTACACCTTC. It encodes CASSNPSSAEFYGYTF.

This clone was seen only once. This chain joins TRBV4-1 and TRBJ2-4; 7 bases agree with TRBD1. This CDR3 spans 15 amino acids. With 0 bases clipped from V and 2 bases from J, the junction kept 1 base outside the gene matches. Per the germline V gene, CDR1 is MGHRA and CDR2 is YSYEKL. CDR3 in DNA: TGCGCCAGCAGCCAAGACAGGGGGTCCAAAAACATTCAGTACTTC. It encodes CASSQDRGSKNIQYF.